This T cell receptor (beta chain) was identified in a study of cytomegalovirus exposure and HLA in healthy donors. Study results and limitations: Among TCR sequences, most were rare, though some public TCRs appeared in many donors. There were several of the most significant clusters that appeared linked to common viral pathogens in a later analysis.

This clone was seen a single time. What it binds is unknown. It was with 60 Vbeta and 13 Jbeta primers that the PCR ran. Only in-frame clones appear in the TCRdb table, and some are missing; sequencing was by immunoSEQ multiplex PCR. The sample carries about 190,000 clones, around 82% recorded once. This CDR3 is 17 amino acids long. The V end lost 1 base, the J end lost 0 bases, and 13 bases lay between the germline ends. The germline V gene encodes CDR1 SGHRS and CDR2 YFSETQ. The chain couples TRBV5-1 to TRBJ1-4; D is unresolved. The clonotype originates from a boy aged 5-17 years in good health and CMV-seronegative. Input material: PBMCs. The CDR3 loop reads CASSLHPRGATNEKLFF. The CDR3 DNA sequence: TGCGCCAGCAGCTTGCACCCCAGAGGAGCAACTAATGAAAAACTGTTTTTT.